A single sample is the source of the 14 T cell receptor beta chains below, sequenced in a study of cytomegalovirus exposure and HLA in healthy donors. The PCR had 60 Vbeta and 13 Jbeta primers. Clones were read by immunoSEQ multiplex PCR, and TCRdb kept only the in-frame ones, dropping some. The sample lists some 270,000 clones, 80% occurring once. Specimen: PBMCs. These receptors all come from a girl aged 2-10 years in good health and CMV-seronegative.

The V call is TRBV7-9, the J call TRBJ2-3; D may be TRBD2 (6 bases). Between the trimmed V and J ends, which lost 11 bases and 0 bases, there was a span of 24 bases. The CDR3 is 17 residues long. Per the germline V gene, CDR1 is SEHNR and CDR2 is FQNEAQ (reference sequence). The DNA of the CDR3 is TGTGCCGTTAGGGACTTCTCTACAAGCTCTAGCACAGATACGCAGTATTTT. It is translated as CAVRDFSTSSSTDTQYF. The entire variable domain, with the rest obtained from reference TRBV7-9 and TRBJ2-3, is as follows: DTGVSQNPRHKITKRGQNVTFRCDPISEHNRLYWYRQTLGQGPEFLTYFQNEAQLEKSRLLSDRFSAERPKGSFSTLEIQRTEQGDSAMYLCAVRDFSTSSSTDTQYFGPGTRLTVL.

The J gene is TRBJ1-1, the V gene TRBV2; 11 nucleotides match TRBD1. Germline-derived CDR1 and CDR2 are SNHLY and FYNNEI. V lost 3 bases and J lost 6; bases outside the gene matches: 6. The CDR3 runs to 15 residues. CDR3 sequence reads: CASSDLGQGASEAFF. CDR3 bases: TGTGCCAGCAGTGATCTAGGACAGGGGGCCTCTGAAGCTTTCTTT.

CDR3 in DNA: TGTGCCAGCTCCCCGGGAATGATTGAAAAACTGTTTTTT. Translation gives CASSPGMIEKLFF. This sequence joins TRBV18 and TRBJ1-4; D ambiguous. V lost 6 bases, J lost 7 bases, and 12 bases lay in between. The CDR3 is 13 residues long. Germline V lookup: CDR1 KGHSH, CDR2 LQKENI.

V is TRBV6-1 and J is TRBJ2-7; a possible D gene is TRBD2 (6 bases). Trimming took off 4 bases at V and 3 bases at J, with 13 bases between the two ends. The germline gives CDR1 MNHNS, CDR2 SASEGT. The CDR3 consists of 14 residues. The DNA for the CDR3 is TGTGCCAGCAGTGGCGGGACGCTCCTCTACGAGCAGTACTTC. Translating gives CASSGGTLLYEQYF.

The chain carries TRBV5-6 and TRBJ2-7; perhaps TRBD2 as D (6 bases). There are 15 residues in the CDR3. Germline values: CDR1 SGHDT, CDR2 YYEEEE. Trimming left V 5 bases short and J 4 bases short, with 19 bases between. DNA of the CDR3: TGTGCCAGCAGGCCTACTAGCATTGGGGGATACGAGCAGTACTTC. Its translation: CASRPTSIGGYEQYF.

The sample holds one count of this clone. This chain connects TRBV27 to TRBJ2-1; 9 nucleotides agree with TRBD2. The CDR3 covers 15 residues. V lost 3 bases to trimming and J lost 10 bases; unmatched junction nucleotides: 10. The V gene's germline CDR1 is MNHEY and CDR2 SMNVEV (reference sequence). The DNA for the CDR3 is TGTGCCAGCAGTTTTGGGACGGGACTAGCTCACGAGCAGTTCTTC. This encodes CASSFGTGLAHEQFF.

The chain joins TRBV2 to TRBJ1-2; 7 nucleotides agree with TRBD1. This CDR3 is 14 amino acids long. CDR1 SNHLY and CDR2 FYNNEI come from the germline V gene. Trimming took 7 bases from V and 6 from J; bases not matched to a gene: 11. CDR3 protein: CASISRRGPNGYTF. The CDR3 DNA reads as TGTGCCAGCATCAGTAGAAGGGGGCCTAATGGCTACACCTTC.

The chain carries TRBV10-1 and TRBJ2-1; 11 nucleotides match TRBD2. The V and J ends lost 10 bases and 10 bases, in that order; junction bases with no gene match: 9. Germline-derived CDR1 and CDR2 are WNHNN and SYGVQD (reference sequence). The length of the CDR3 is 13 residues. CDR3 sequence reads: CATARLAGGEQFF. The CDR3 region has the DNA TGCGCCACCGCCCGGCTAGCGGGAGGCGAGCAGTTCTTC.

This rearrangement joins TRBV13 to TRBJ2-3; TRBD2 matches at 11 bases. The germline V gene has CDR1 PRHDT and CDR2 FYEKMQ (reference sequence). This CDR3 is built from 20 residues. J lost 2 bases, V lost 2 bases, and 15 bases had no gene match. The CDR3, as DNA: TGTGCCAGCAGCTTATCTCCGGGGCTAGCGGGGGGTTTGGCCACAGATACGCAGTATTTT. It codes for CASSLSPGLAGGLATDTQYF.

The gene calls are TRBV6-1 and TRBJ1-5; 11 bases match TRBD1. CDR3 length: 15 residues. V lost 6 bases and J lost 4; bases outside the gene matches: 5. Germline lookup yields CDR1 MNHNS and CDR2 SASEGT. CDR3 region: CASSGGTGGNQPQHF. In DNA, the CDR3 is TGTGCCAGCAGCGGGGGGACAGGGGGTAATCAGCCCCAGCATTTT.

This clone was counted once. V gene TRBV6-4 combines with J gene TRBJ2-1, with 9 bases identical to TRBD2. From germline, CDR1 is MRHNA and CDR2 SNTAGT. Losses at the gene ends were 5 bases for V and 4 bases for J; bases not matched to a gene: 6. The CDR3 has 15 residues. CDR3 in amino acids: CASSHLAGSYNEQFF. CDR3 DNA: TGTGCCAGCAGTCATCTAGCGGGATCTTACAATGAGCAGTTCTTC.

The genes are TRBV7-2 and TRBJ2-3; the match to TRBD2 covers 9 bases. Germline V gene lookup returns CDR1 SGHTA and CDR2 FQGNSA. CDR3 length equals 16 residues. The J segment lost 2 bases and the V segment lost 5 bases, leaving 8 bases of the junction unmatched. The CDR3 DNA follows: TGTGCCAGCAGCCGCCCTAGCGGGGTTAACACAGATACGCAGTATTTT. This translates into CASSRPSGVNTDTQYF.

The V and J genes are TRBV7-2 and TRBJ1-5, with D tentatively TRBD1 (6 bases). The germline gives CDR1 SGHTA, CDR2 FQGNSA. The V end was cut by 3 bases, the J end by 4 bases, with 19 bases between. The CDR3 spans 17 residues. CDR3 coding DNA: TGTGCCAGCAGCTTCGGGGGGGCCACTACTGCAAATCAGCCCCAGCATTTT. It is translated as CASSFGGATTANQPQHF.

The chain carries TRBV27 and TRBJ1-1; D is unresolved. The V gene lost 4 bases and the J gene lost 0 bases, with 6 bases spanning the gap. Germline CDR1 MNHEY, CDR2 SMNVEV (reference sequence). This CDR3 is 13 amino acids long. Written as DNA, the CDR3 is TGTGCCAGCAGTTACCGGTTGAACACTGAAGCTTTCTTT. This sequence encodes CASSYRLNTEAFF.